One and the same sample provided the 7 T cell receptor beta chains below, sequenced in a study of T cell repertoires in cytomegalovirus infection. MiXCR, applied by TCRdb to the reads, yields one record per CDR3 protein. The data hold approximately 770,000 distinct CDR3 sequences, with almost 30% observed a single time. Their recognized antigens are unknown. The specimen was cultured CD8+ T cells from PBMCs, collected from culture after CMV antigen stimulation. These receptors all stem from a human donor in good health (CMV status not recorded). Some clones in this sample may be carry-over from other donors' samples.

This clonotype was observed a handful of times. V is TRBV10-3 and J is TRBJ2-7; D call uncertain. The germline V gene encodes CDR1 ENHRY and CDR2 SYGVKD. The length of the CDR3 is 12 residues. Trimming left V 0 bases short and J 3 bases short, with 3 bases between. CDR3 loop: CAISESFYEQYF. In DNA, the CDR3 is TGTGCCATCAGTGAGTCGTTCTACGAGCAGTACTTC.

This clonotype showed up many times. V and J are TRBV7-6 and TRBJ2-7; D is undetermined. Germline CDR1 and CDR2: SGHVS and FNYEAQ. V was trimmed by 3 bases and J by 0 bases, leaving 9 bases between them. The CDR3 spans 14 residues. The CDR3 sequence is CASSFSPSSYEQYF. The DNA for the CDR3 is TGTGCCAGCAGCTTTTCTCCCAGCTCCTACGAGCAGTACTTC. The whole variable domain, remainder taken from reference TRBV7-6 and TRBJ2-7, is GAGVSQSPRYKVTKRGQDVALRCDPISGHVSLYWYRQALGQGPEFLTYFNYEAQQDKSGLPNDRFSAERPEGSISTLTIQRTEQRDSAMYRCASSFSPSSYEQYFGPGTRLTVT.

The genes are TRBV2 and TRBJ2-1; weak D call: TRBD1 (5 bases). The V end was cut by 7 bases, the J end by 4 bases, with 11 bases between. Germline CDR1 SNHLY, CDR2 FYNNEI. The CDR3 length is 13 residues. In DNA form, the CDR3 reads TGTGCCAGCATCGTAGGGGAATACAATGAGCAGTTCTTC. As protein: CASIVGEYNEQFF. The variable domain in full, with the rest retrieved from reference TRBV2 and TRBJ2-1, is EPEVTQTPSHQVTQMGQEVILRCVPISNHLYFYWYRQILGQKVEFLVSFYNNEISEKSEIFDDQFSVERPDGSNFTLKIRSTKLEDSAMYFCASIVGEYNEQFFGPGTRLTVL.

The table lists this clonotype with a few counts. This chain links TRBV5-6 with TRBJ2-1; perhaps TRBD1 as D (5 bases). From germline, CDR1 is SGHDT and CDR2 YYEEEE. This CDR3 is 13 amino acids long. Trimming took 7 bases from V and 8 from J, leaving 16 bases between them. CDR3 in amino acids: CASYWGRADEQFF. The CDR3 DNA follows: TGTGCCAGCTATTGGGGCAGGGCCGATGAGCAGTTCTTC.

This clonotype has more than one count but fewer than ten. The chain links TRBV6-8 to TRBJ2-2; D is uncertain. The CDR3 covers 16 residues. V lost 2 bases and J 4 bases, leaving 14 bases between the germline ends. The germline gives CDR1 MNHGY, CDR2 SAAAGT. In DNA, the CDR3 is TGTGCCAGCAGTTACCTCGACCTACCGGCCACCGGGGAGCTGTTTTTT. Translated, it gives CASSYLDLPATGELFF.

This clonotype was detected only a few times. The chain joins TRBV6-6 to TRBJ2-3; TRBD1 agrees at 9 bases. The CDR3 has 14 residues. The V gene end was trimmed by 10 bases and the J gene end by 7 bases; junction bases not matched to a gene: 12. CDR1 is MNHNY and CDR2 is SVGAGI in the germline V gene (reference sequence). Here the CDR3 DNA reads TGTGCCACCCTGGACAGGGGCGTGGGGTATACGCAGTATTTT. Translating it yields CATLDRGVGYTQYF.

CDR3 protein: CAKQGSVYQGAGYGYTF. The CDR3, as DNA: TGTGCCAAACAGGGGTCGGTCTACCAGGGGGCAGGCTATGGCTACACCTTC. V gene TRBV12-3 or TRBV12-4 combines with J gene TRBJ1-2, with 8 bases fitting TRBD1. There are 17 residues in the CDR3. Trimming at V came to 10 bases and at J to 4 bases, leaving 20 bases not matched to a gene.